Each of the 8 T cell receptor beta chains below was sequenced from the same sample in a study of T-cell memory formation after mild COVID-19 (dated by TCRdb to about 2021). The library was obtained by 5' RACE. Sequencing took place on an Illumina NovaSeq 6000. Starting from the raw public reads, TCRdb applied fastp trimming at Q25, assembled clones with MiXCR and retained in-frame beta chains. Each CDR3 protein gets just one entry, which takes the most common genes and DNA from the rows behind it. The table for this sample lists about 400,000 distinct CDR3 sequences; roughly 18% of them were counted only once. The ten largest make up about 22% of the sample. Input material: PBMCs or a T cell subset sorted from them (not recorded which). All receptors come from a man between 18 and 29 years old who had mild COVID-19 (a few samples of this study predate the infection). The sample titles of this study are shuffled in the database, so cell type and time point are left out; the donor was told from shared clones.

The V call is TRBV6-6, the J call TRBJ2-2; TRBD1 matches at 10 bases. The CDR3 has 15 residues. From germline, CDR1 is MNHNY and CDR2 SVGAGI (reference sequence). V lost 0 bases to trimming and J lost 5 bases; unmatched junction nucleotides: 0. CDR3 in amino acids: CASSYSGQGTGELFF. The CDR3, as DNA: TGTGCCAGCAGTTACTCGGGACAGGGGACCGGGGAGCTGTTTTTT.

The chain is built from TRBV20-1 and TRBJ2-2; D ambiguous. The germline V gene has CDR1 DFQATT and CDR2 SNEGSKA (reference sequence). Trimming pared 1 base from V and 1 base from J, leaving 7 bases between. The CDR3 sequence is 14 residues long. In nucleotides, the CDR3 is TGCAGTGCTAGAGGTTTCTGGAACACCGGGGAGCTGTTTTTT. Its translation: CSARGFWNTGELFF.

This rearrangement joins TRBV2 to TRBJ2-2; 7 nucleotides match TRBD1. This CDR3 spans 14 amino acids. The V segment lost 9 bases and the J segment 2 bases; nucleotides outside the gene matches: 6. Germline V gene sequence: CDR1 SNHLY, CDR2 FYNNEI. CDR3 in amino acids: CARQGNQNTGELFF. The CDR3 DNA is TGTGCCAGACAGGGGAATCAAAACACCGGGGAGCTGTTTTTT.

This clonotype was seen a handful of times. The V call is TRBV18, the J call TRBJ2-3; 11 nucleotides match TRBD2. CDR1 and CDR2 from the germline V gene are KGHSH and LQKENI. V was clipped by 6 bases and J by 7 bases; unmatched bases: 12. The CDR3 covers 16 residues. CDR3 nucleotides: TGTGCCAGCTCTCCGGGAATAGGGACTAGCGGATATACGCAGTATTTT. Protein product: CASSPGIGTSGYTQYF.

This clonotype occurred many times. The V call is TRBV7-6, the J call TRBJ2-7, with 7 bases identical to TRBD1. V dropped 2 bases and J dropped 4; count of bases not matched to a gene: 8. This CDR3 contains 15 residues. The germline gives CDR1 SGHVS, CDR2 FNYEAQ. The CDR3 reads CASSLNEGAGYEQYF. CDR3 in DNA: TGTGCCAGCAGCTTAAATGAGGGGGCCGGTTACGAGCAGTACTTC.

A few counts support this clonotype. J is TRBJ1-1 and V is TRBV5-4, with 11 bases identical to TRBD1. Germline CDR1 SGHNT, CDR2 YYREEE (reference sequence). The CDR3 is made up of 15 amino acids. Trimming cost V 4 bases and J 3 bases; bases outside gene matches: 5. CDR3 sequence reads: CASSMDRGPHTEAFF. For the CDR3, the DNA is TGTGCCAGCAGCATGGACAGGGGGCCACACACTGAAGCTTTCTTT.

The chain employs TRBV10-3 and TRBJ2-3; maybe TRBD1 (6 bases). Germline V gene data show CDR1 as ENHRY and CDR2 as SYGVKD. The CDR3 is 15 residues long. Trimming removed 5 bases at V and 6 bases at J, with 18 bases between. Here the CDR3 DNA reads TGTGCCATCAGTCCGGGACAAGCCTCCCGGGATACGCAGTATTTT. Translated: CAISPGQASRDTQYF.

CDR3 nucleotides: TGTGCCAGCAGCAACGGGACACGGGAGGGAGATACGCAGTATTTT. It specifies CASSNGTREGDTQYF. V gene TRBV7-2 combines with J gene TRBJ2-3, with 8 nucleotides matching TRBD2. V was clipped by 5 bases and J by 5 bases; unmatched bases: 9. CDR1 and CDR2 from the germline V gene are SGHTA and FQGNSA. The CDR3 totals 15 residues.